Following are 29 T cell receptor beta chains from one sample sequenced in a study of blood T cell repertoires in COVID-19. The assay was immunoSEQ multiplex PCR, and TCRdb's table has in-frame clones only and misses some. The table shows approximately 300,000 clones, with about 85% occurring only once. Sequencing used peripheral blood. These receptors originate from a woman aged 45 to 65 who had recovered from COVID-19.

Comments on this clone: The same CDR3 also results from other DNA sequences found in this sample. The gene calls are TRBV9 and TRBJ1-2, with TRBD1 as a possible D gene (6 bases). Germline V gene data show CDR1 as SGDLS and CDR2 as YYNGEE. The germline V and J ends were trimmed by 0 bases and 8 bases, with 11 bases remaining between them. The CDR3 is made up of 13 amino acids. DNA for the CDR3: TGTGCCAGCAGCGTAGTCTCAGGGGAAGGCTACACCTTC. Translated: CASSVVSGEGYTF.

The chain joins TRBV3-1 (or the pseudogene TRBV3-2) to TRBJ1-1, with 9 bases identical to TRBD1. Trimming took 4 bases from V and 1 from J; bases not matched to a gene: 13. This CDR3 has 18 amino acids. Germline CDR1 LGHDT, CDR2 YNNKEL (reference sequence). The CDR3 DNA is TGTGCCAGCAGCCCGTGGGACAGGGATGAGGAGGCGAACACTGAAGCTTTCTTT. Residues: CASSPWDRDEEANTEAFF.

About this clone itself: The same CDR3 can be traced to other DNA sequences in this sample. The chain recombines TRBV6-5 with TRBJ1-1; D perhaps matches TRBD1 (5 bases). V dropped 10 bases and J dropped 1 base, with 13 bases sitting between them. The CDR3 runs 13 residues. Germline V CDR1 and CDR2: MNHEY, SVGAGI. The CDR3 region is CATRPGQNTEAFF. In DNA, the CDR3 is TGTGCCACCCGGCCCGGACAGAACACTGAAGCTTTCTTT.

The chain employs TRBV4-2 and TRBJ1-6, with 7 nucleotides matching TRBD1. The CDR3 runs 16 residues. Germline V gene sequence: CDR1 LGHNA, CDR2 YNFKEQ. The trim removed 5 bases at V and 9 bases at J, leaving 13 bases unmatched. The CDR3 nucleotides are TGTGCCAGCAGCGCCGCACCGACAGGGACGAGTTCACCCCTCCACTTT. The encoded protein is CASSAAPTGTSSPLHF.

The V gene is TRBV7-9, the J gene TRBJ1-2, with 7 bases aligning to TRBD1. The CDR3 is 14 amino acids. Germline-derived CDR1 and CDR2 are SEHNR and FQNEAQ (reference sequence). The V gene end was trimmed by 5 bases and the J gene end by 4 bases; junction bases not matched to a gene: 7. The CDR3 nucleotides are TGTGCCAGCAGCCGACAGGGAGAGAGCTATGGCTACACCTTC. Translating gives CASSRQGESYGYTF.

This clone was found once. This chain links TRBV9 with TRBJ1-1; D unresolved. The V and J ends lost 5 bases and 2 bases respectively, with 13 bases between them. CDR1 and CDR2 from the germline V gene are SGDLS and YYNGEE. The CDR3 has 14 amino acids. Written as DNA, the CDR3 is TGTGCCAGCAGTGTGGATTCGGGAAACACTGAAGCTTTCTTT. Translation: CASSVDSGNTEAFF.

This rearrangement joins TRBV5-6 to TRBJ2-7; tentative D call: TRBD2 (7 bases). CDR3 size: 14 residues. V lost 0 bases to trimming and J lost 4 bases, with 11 bases between them. Germline values: CDR1 SGHDT, CDR2 YYEEEE. The CDR3 sequence is CASSLAGGGYEQYF. The CDR3 nucleotides read TGTGCCAGCAGCTTGGCGGGGGGCGGGTACGAGCAGTACTTC.

This clone was observed a few times. The chain carries TRBV30 and TRBJ2-6, with 9 bases aligning to TRBD2. From germline, CDR1 is GTSNPN and CDR2 SVGIG (reference sequence). With 4 bases clipped from V and 0 bases from J, the junction kept 7 bases outside the gene matches. This CDR3 has 17 residues. The DNA for the CDR3 is TGTGCCTGGAAGGAGCGGGGGGCTAGCTCTGGGGCCAACGTCCTGACTTTC. This codes for CAWKERGASSGANVLTF.

This chain connects TRBV20-1 to TRBJ1-4, with D perhaps TRBD1 (6 bases). The CDR3 is 13 amino acids. CDR1 and CDR2 from the germline V gene are DFQATT and SNEGSKA (reference sequence). Trimming took off 3 bases at V and 7 bases at J, with 12 bases between the two ends. The CDR3 coding sequence is TGCAGTGCTAGTGAAGGGGGTACTGAAAAACTGTTTTTT. Translated, it gives CSASEGGTEKLFF.

The genes are TRBV6-1 and TRBJ1-2; D is possibly TRBD1 (5 bases). Germline CDR1 is MNHNS and CDR2 is SASEGT. The CDR3 length is 15 residues. The V end lost 2 bases, the J end lost 6 bases, and 16 bases lay between the germline ends. The CDR3 loop is CASSEYRTGMDGYTF. The CDR3 bases are TGTGCCAGCAGTGAATATAGAACAGGAATGGATGGCTACACCTTC.

V gene TRBV30 combines with J gene TRBJ2-1; 10 bases fit TRBD2. Germline CDR1 reads GTSNPN; CDR2 reads SVGIG (reference sequence). Trimming cost V 4 bases and J 6 bases; bases outside gene matches: 6. This CDR3 contains 14 residues. The CDR3: CAWKTSGYINEQFF. The CDR3 DNA reads TGTGCCTGGAAGACTAGCGGGTACATCAATGAGCAGTTCTTC.

This clone is a singleton in its sample. This sequence joins TRBV9 and TRBJ2-7; weak D call: TRBD2 (6 bases). Germline V gene lookup returns CDR1 SGDLS and CDR2 YYNGEE. CDR3 size: 14 residues. Trimming took 0 bases from V and 5 from J, leaving 12 bases between them. CDR3 bases: TGTGCCAGCAGCGTAGGTGCGGGGATCGACGAGCAGTACTTC. The encoded protein is CASSVGAGIDEQYF.

The rearrangement uses TRBV5-1 and TRBJ2-7, with 8 nucleotides matching TRBD1. The CDR3 is 16 residues long. Germline V lookup: CDR1 SGHRS, CDR2 YFSETQ. J gave up 4 bases and V 1 base, and 10 bases lay outside the gene matches. The CDR3 sequence: CASSLWQGAIGYEQYF. CDR3 nucleotides: TGCGCCAGCAGCTTGTGGCAGGGGGCGATTGGATACGAGCAGTACTTC. Variable domain in full (rest from reference TRBV5-1 and TRBJ2-7): KAGVTQTPRYLIKTRGQQVTLSCSPISGHRSVSWYQQTPGQGLQFLFEYFSETQRNKGNFPGRFSGRQFSNSRSEMNVSTLELGDSALYLCASSLWQGAIGYEQYFGPGTRLTVT.

For the CDR3, the DNA is TGTGCCTGGAGTGCTACTAGCCTCTCCTACAATGAGCAGTTCTTC. The encoded protein is CAWSATSLSYNEQFF. The chain recombines TRBV30 with TRBJ2-1; tentative D call: TRBD2 (6 bases). CDR3 length equals 15 residues. The germline V gene has CDR1 GTSNPN and CDR2 SVGIG (reference sequence). V dropped 1 base and J dropped 0 bases, with 10 bases sitting between them.

V usage is TRBV2 and J usage is TRBJ1-2; D perhaps matches TRBD1 (5 bases). The CDR3 consists of 12 residues. The germline V gene encodes CDR1 SNHLY and CDR2 FYNNEI. The V and J ends lost 5 bases and 4 bases respectively, with 8 bases between them. DNA for the CDR3: TGTGCCAGCAGTAGCGGGGCCTATGGCTACACCTTC. Amino acid sequence: CASSSGAYGYTF.

The rearrangement uses TRBV6-5 and TRBJ2-3; TRBD1 is a possible D gene (5 bases). Per the germline V gene, CDR1 is MNHEY and CDR2 is SVGAGI. The CDR3 has 15 residues. Trimming cost V 7 bases and J 1 base, with 15 bases left between them. The CDR3 is CASTRQGPRTDTQYF. DNA of the CDR3: TGTGCCAGCACTAGGCAGGGTCCCCGCACAGATACGCAGTATTTT.

The CDR3 DNA follows: TGCGCCAGCAGCTTGGTAGGGGGACTAGCGGGGAATGAGCAGTTCTTC. Translated: CASSLVGGLAGNEQFF. This chain connects TRBV5-1 to TRBJ2-1; 13 positions agree with TRBD2. Germline trimming cut 0 bases from V and 7 bases from J; bases unmatched to any gene: 4. CDR1 and CDR2 (germline): SGHRS, YFSETQ. This CDR3 contains 16 residues.

This rearrangement joins TRBV19 to TRBJ1-5, with D possibly being TRBD1 (6 bases). This CDR3 has 14 residues. Germline V gene data show CDR1 as LNHDA and CDR2 as SQIVND (reference sequence). V shed 5 bases and J shed 4 bases, with 12 bases lying between them. The CDR3 sequence: CASSLHRENQPQHF. In nucleotides, the CDR3 is TGTGCCAGTAGTCTTCACAGGGAAAATCAGCCCCAGCATTTT.

This clone was recorded at least ten times. V and J are TRBV7-3 and TRBJ2-3; the D gene is possibly TRBD2 (6 bases). CDR1 and CDR2 (germline): SGHTA, FQGTGA. The CDR3 loop spans 17 amino acids. Deletions cut 1 base from V and 4 bases from J, with 18 bases between. The CDR3 spells CASSLRAGPGVPDTQYF. CDR3 in DNA: TGTGCCAGCAGCTTAAGGGCGGGACCCGGGGTTCCAGATACGCAGTATTTT. The whole variable domain, remainder taken from reference TRBV7-3 and TRBJ2-3, is GAGVSQTPSNKVTEKGKYVELRCDPISGHTALYWYRQSLGQGPEFLIYFQGTGAADDSGLPNDRFFAVRPEGSVSTLKIQRTERGDSAVYLCASSLRAGPGVPDTQYFGPGTRLTVL.

This chain connects TRBV19 to TRBJ1-2; D remains ambiguous. Trimming shortened V by 1 base and J by 2 bases, and 8 bases separated the two germline ends. The CDR3 loop spans 14 amino acids. Per the germline V gene, CDR1 is LNHDA and CDR2 is SQIVND (reference sequence). The CDR3 loop reads CASSIANGNYGYTF. CDR3 in DNA: TGTGCCAGTAGTATAGCGAACGGGAACTATGGCTACACCTTC.

The genes are TRBV6-2 or TRBV6-3 and TRBJ2-3, with 8 bases that match TRBD1. Germline CDR1 reads MNHEY; CDR2 reads SVGEGT. The CDR3 consists of 18 residues. The trim removed 0 bases at V and 5 bases at J, leaving 13 bases unmatched. The CDR3 nucleotides read TGTGCCAGCAGTTACTCCCCGACAGGGGAAAGGGGGATAGATACGCAGTATTTT. Translation: CASSYSPTGERGIDTQYF.

This chain joins TRBV19 and TRBJ2-1; D not resolved. Trimming stripped 3 bases from V and 9 bases from J, with 6 bases between. CDR3 length equals 11 residues. Germline CDR1 and CDR2: LNHDA and SQIVND (reference sequence). Here the CDR3 DNA reads TGTGCCAGTAGTATGCACAGTGAGCAGTTCTTC. Its translation is CASSMHSEQFF.

The count of this clone is one. The chain couples TRBV28 to TRBJ1-5; D is uncertain. CDR1 and CDR2 (germline): MDHEN, SYDVKM. V lost 4 bases, J lost 9 bases, and 16 bases lay in between. CDR3 size: 14 residues. This CDR3 reads CASSSPLPLGPQHF. The DNA of the CDR3 is TGTGCCAGCAGTTCACCCCTCCCCCTAGGGCCCCAGCATTTT. The variable domain in full, completed from reference TRBV28 and TRBJ1-5, reads DVKVTQSSRYLVKRTGEKVFLECVQDMDHENMFWYRQDPGLGLRLIYFSYDVKMKEKGDIPEGYSVSREKKERFSLILESASTNQTSMYLCASSSPLPLGPQHFGDGTRLSIL.

The CDR3 loop reads CASSLGTGGSGANVLTF. The CDR3 DNA sequence: TGTGCCAGCAGCTTAGGGACAGGGGGCTCTGGGGCCAACGTCCTGACTTTC. The chain has TRBV7-9 and TRBJ2-6; 10 nucleotides align to TRBD1. Trimming removed 1 base from V and 0 bases from J; junction bases left unmatched: 0. This CDR3 contains 17 residues. The germline V gene encodes CDR1 SEHNR and CDR2 FQNEAQ (reference sequence).

The chain couples TRBV2 to TRBJ1-2; the match to TRBD1 covers 7 bases. J gave up 3 bases and V 6 bases, and 10 bases lay outside the gene matches. Germline V lookup: CDR1 SNHLY, CDR2 FYNNEI. The CDR3 spans 15 residues. CDR3 DNA sequence: TGTGCCAGCAGCCAAGGGACAGCCCACGACTATGGCTACACCTTC. Translating gives CASSQGTAHDYGYTF.

The J gene is TRBJ1-2, the V gene TRBV6-2 or TRBV6-3; no clear D gene. Trimming took 4 bases from V and 7 from J, leaving 19 bases between them. CDR1 and CDR2 from the germline V gene are MNHEY and SVGEGT. This CDR3 comprises 15 residues. CDR3 nucleotides: TGTGCCAGCAGTTTCCCGACTGTAACCTCGGGTGGCTACACCTTC. Protein: CASSFPTVTSGGYTF.

The chain has TRBV9 and TRBJ1-6; D unresolved. The CDR3 totals 17 residues. The V and J ends lost 0 bases and 4 bases respectively, with 14 bases between them. CDR1 and CDR2 from the germline V gene are SGDLS and YYNGEE. The CDR3 protein is CASSVAAVEDYNSPLHF. CDR3 nucleotides: TGTGCCAGCAGCGTAGCAGCGGTGGAAGATTATAATTCACCCCTCCACTTT.

The chain joins TRBV12-3 or TRBV12-4 to TRBJ2-3, with TRBD2 as a possible D gene (5 bases). V was cut by 5 bases and J by 7 bases, with 7 bases left in between. CDR3 length: 11 amino acids. CDR3 protein: CASSVGNTQYF. In nucleotides, the CDR3 is TGTGCCAGCAGTGTCGGGAATACGCAGTATTTT.

V and J are TRBV5-4 and TRBJ1-1, with a tentative D call TRBD1 (5 bases). Trimming left V 3 bases short and J 5 bases short, with 11 bases between. The length of the CDR3 is 13 residues. Germline CDR1 and CDR2: SGHNT and YYREEE (reference sequence). The CDR3 DNA reads as TGTGCCAGCAGCTCCCAGGAGGGGACTGAAGCTTTCTTT. Translated, it gives CASSSQEGTEAFF.